This entry concerns a single T cell receptor (beta chain). The target antigen is unknown. The source of the sample is a study of cytomegalovirus exposure and HLA in healthy donors. Study findings and constraints: In a later analysis, common viral pathogens appeared linked to several of the most significant clusters. Later analysis associated a missense DCLRE1C variant with TCR beta V- and J-gene trimming.

The PCR ran on 60 Vbeta and 13 Jbeta primers. Authors' processing steps: Approximately 11 million shared chains were among the 65 million to 85 million unique TCR beta chains that a later analysis counted. The table came from immunoSEQ multiplex PCR; TCRdb's copy has only in-frame clones and leaves some out. V and J calls and clone size are as listed in that table; D and trimming were resolved from the DNA. The table lists 150,000 to 200,000 clones, about four fifths of them singletons. Sequences were obtained from PBMCs. This TCR came from a woman aged 25-40 years in good health and CMV-seronegative.

CDR3 nucleotides: TGTGCCAGCAGTGCCCGACAGGGAAGAACAGATACGCAGTATTTT. This sequence encodes CASSARQGRTDTQYF. V usage is TRBV2 and J usage is TRBJ2-3; 7 bases are shared with TRBD1. The germline V gene has CDR1 SNHLY and CDR2 FYNNEI. V gave up 4 bases and J gave up 3 bases; unmatched junction bases: 7. CDR3 length: 15 amino acids.